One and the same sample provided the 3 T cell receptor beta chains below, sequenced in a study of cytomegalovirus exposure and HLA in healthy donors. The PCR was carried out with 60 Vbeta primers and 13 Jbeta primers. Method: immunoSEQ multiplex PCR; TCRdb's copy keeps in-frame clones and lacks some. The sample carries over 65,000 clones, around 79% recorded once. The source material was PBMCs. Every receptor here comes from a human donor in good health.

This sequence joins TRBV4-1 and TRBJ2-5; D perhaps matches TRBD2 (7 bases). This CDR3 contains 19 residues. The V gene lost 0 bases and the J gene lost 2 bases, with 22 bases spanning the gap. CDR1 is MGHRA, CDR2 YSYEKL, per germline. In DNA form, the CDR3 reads TGCGCCAGCAGCCAAGACCGACGGGGGGCCGGGTTAGAACAAGAGACCCAGTACTTC. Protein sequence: CASSQDRRGAGLEQETQYF.

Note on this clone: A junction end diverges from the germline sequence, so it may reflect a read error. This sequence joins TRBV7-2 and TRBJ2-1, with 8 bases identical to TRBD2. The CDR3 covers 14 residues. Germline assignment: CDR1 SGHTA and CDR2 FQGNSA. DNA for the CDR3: TGTGCCAGCAACTTAGATTACGGGGGGGCCAGGCAGTTCTTC. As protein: CASNLDYGGARQFF.

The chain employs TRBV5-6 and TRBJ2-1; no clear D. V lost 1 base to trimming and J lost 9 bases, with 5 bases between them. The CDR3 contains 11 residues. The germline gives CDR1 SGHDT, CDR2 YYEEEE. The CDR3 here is CASSLIGEQFF. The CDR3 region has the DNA TGTGCCAGCAGCTTGATCGGTGAGCAGTTCTTC.